This TCR beta chain stems from a study of blood T cells in healthy people across ages. Every sample yielded at least 6.5 million isolated PBMCs. A remark on this clonotype: The antigen remains undetermined.

With a J-beta primer mix and a sample-barcoded 5' primer, a second PCR ran about 7 to 12 cycles. MiXCR was run by TCRdb on the 5' RACE reads, yielding one entry per CDR3 protein. This sample carries more than 650,000 distinct CDR3 sequences, approximately 53% of them seen once, and the ten largest clones take approximately 41%. Whole-study findings and limits: When set beside aged donors, long-lived donors presented more naive CD4+ cells and higher diversity.

With 4 bases removed from V and 5 bases from J, the gap between germline ends came to 10 bases. CDR1 is KGHDR and CDR2 is SFDVKD in the germline V gene. The CDR3 length is 13 residues. The TCR originated in an elderly man in good health. The sample consisted of blood. The chain links TRBV24-1 to TRBJ1-1; D may be TRBD1 (5 bases). CDR3 sequence: CATSEGLRTEAFF. The CDR3 nucleotides are TGTGCCACCAGTGAGGGGCTTAGGACTGAAGCTTTCTTT.